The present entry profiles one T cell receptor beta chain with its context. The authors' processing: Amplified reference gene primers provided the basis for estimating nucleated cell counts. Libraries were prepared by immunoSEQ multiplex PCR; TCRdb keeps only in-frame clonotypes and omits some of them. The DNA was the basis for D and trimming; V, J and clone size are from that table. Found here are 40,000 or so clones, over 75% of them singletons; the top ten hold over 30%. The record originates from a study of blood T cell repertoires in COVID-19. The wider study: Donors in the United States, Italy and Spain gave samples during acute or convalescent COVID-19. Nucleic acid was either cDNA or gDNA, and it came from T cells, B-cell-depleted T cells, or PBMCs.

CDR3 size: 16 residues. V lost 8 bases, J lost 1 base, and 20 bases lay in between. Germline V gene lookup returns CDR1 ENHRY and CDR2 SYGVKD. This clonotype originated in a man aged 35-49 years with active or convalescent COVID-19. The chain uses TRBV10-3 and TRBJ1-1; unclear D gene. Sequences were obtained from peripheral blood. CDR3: CAIFGGRGNPNTEAFF. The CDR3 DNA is TGTGCCATCTTCGGCGGGCGAGGAAATCCGAACACTGAAGCTTTCTTT.